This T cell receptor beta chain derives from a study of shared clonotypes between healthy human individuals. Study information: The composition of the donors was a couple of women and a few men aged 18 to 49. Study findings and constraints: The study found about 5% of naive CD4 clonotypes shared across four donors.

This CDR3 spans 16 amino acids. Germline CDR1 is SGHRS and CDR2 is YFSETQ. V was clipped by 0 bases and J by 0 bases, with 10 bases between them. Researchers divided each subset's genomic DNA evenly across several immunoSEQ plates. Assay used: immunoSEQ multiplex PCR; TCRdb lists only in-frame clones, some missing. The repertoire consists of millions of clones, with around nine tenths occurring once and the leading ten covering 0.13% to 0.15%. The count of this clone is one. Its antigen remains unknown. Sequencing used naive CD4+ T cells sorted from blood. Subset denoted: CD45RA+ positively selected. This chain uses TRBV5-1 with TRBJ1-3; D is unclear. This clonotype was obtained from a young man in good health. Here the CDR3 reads CASSLGGSLSGNTIYF. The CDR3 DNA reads TGCGCCAGCAGCTTGGGTGGCAGCCTCTCTGGAAACACCATATATTTT.